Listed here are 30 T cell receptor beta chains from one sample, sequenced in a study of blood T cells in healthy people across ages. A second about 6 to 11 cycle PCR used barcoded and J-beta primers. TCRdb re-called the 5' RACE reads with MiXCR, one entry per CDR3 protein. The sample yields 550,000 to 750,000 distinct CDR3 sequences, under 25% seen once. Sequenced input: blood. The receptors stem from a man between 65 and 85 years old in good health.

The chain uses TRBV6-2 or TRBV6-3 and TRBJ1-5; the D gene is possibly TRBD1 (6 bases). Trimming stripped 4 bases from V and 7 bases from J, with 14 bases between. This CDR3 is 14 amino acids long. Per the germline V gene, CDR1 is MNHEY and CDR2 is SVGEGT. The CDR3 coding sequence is TGTGCCAGCAGTTGGGGGGGCCTGGGACAGCCCCAGCATTTT. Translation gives CASSWGGLGQPQHF.

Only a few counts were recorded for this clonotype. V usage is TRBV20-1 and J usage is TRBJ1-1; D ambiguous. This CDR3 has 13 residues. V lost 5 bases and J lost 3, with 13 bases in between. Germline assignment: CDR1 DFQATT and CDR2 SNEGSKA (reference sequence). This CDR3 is CSASDGVDTEAFF. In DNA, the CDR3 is TGCAGTGCTTCGGATGGGGTGGACACTGAAGCTTTCTTT.

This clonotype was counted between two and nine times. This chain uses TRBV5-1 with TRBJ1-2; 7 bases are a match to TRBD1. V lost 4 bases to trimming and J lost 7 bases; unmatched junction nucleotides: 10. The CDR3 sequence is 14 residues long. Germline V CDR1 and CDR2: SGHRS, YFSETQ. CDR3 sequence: CASSLADRTGGYTF. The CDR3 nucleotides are TGCGCCAGCAGCCTGGCGGACAGGACGGGTGGCTACACCTTC.

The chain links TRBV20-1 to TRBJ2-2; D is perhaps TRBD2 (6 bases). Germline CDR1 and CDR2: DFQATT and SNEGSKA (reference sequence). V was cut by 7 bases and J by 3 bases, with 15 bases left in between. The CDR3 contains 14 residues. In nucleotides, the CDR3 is TGCAGTGTCCCCCGGGGGTCCGACACCGGGGAGCTGTTTTTT. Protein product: CSVPRGSDTGELFF.

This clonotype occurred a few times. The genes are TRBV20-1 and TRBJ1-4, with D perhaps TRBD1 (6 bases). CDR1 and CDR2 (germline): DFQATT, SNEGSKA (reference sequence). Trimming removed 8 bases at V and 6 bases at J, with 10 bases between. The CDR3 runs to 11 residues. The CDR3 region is CSFGGHEKLFF. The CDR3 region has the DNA TGCAGTTTTGGGGGGCATGAAAAACTGTTTTTT.

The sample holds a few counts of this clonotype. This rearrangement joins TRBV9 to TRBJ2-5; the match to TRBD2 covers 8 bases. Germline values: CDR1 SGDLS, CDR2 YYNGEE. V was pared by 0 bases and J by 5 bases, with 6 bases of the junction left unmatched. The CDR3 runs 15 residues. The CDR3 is CASSVAGGPIETQYF. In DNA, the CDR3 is TGTGCCAGCAGCGTAGCGGGAGGGCCGATTGAGACCCAGTACTTC. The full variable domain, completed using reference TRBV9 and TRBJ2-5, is DSGVTQTPKHLITATGQRVTLRCSPRSGDLSVYWYQQSLDQGLQFLIQYYNGEERAKGNILERFSAQQFPDLHSELNLSSLELGDSALYFCASSVAGGPIETQYFGPGTRLLVL.

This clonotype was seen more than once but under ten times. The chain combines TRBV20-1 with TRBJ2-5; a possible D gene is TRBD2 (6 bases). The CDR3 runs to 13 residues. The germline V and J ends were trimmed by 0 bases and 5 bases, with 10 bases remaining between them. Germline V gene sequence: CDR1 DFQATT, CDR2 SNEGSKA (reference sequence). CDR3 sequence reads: CSARDTGVETQYF. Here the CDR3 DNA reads TGCAGTGCTAGAGATACGGGAGTTGAGACCCAGTACTTC.

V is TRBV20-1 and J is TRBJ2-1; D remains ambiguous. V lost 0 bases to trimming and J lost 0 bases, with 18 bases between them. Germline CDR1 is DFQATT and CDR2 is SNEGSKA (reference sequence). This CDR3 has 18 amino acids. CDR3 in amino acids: CSARDSSWPSSSYNEQFF. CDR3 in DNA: TGCAGTGCTAGAGATTCGTCATGGCCCTCGAGCTCCTACAATGAGCAGTTCTTC.

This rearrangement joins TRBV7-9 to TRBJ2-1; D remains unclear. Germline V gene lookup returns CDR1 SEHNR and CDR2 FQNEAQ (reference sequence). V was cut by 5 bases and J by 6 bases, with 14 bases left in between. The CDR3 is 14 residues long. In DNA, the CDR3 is TGTGCCAGCAGCCCAACTCTAGAGATCAATGAGCAGTTCTTC. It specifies CASSPTLEINEQFF.

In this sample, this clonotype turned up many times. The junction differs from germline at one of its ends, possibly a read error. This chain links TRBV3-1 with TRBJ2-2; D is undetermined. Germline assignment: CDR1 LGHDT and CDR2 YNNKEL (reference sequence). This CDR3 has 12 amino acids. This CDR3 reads CASSQVSGELFF. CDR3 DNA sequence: TGCGCCAGCAGCCAAGTCTCGGGGGAGCTGTTTTTT.

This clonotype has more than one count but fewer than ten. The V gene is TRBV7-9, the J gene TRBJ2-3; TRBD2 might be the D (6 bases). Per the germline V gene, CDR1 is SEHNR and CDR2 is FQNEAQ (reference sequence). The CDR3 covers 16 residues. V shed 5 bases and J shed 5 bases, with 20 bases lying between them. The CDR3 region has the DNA TGTGCCAGCAGCCCATACCTCAGGGCGGAGGGAGATACGCAGTATTTT. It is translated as CASSPYLRAEGDTQYF. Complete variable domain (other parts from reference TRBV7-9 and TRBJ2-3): DTGVSQNPRHKITKRGQNVTFRCDPISEHNRLYWYRQTLGQGPEFLTYFQNEAQLEKSRLLSDRFSAERPKGSFSTLEIQRTEQGDSAMYLCASSPYLRAEGDTQYFGPGTRLTVL.

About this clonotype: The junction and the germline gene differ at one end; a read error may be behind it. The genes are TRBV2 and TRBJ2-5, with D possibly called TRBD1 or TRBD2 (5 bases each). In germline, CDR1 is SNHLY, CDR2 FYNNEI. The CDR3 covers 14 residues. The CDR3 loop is CASSVGTNQEAQYF. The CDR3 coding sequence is TGTGCCAGCAGTGTTGGGACGAACCAAGAGGCCCAGTACTTC.

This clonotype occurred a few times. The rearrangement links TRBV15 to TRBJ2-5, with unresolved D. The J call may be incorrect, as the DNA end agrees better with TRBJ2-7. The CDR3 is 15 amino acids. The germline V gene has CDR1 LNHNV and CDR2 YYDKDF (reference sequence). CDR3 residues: CATSRDGNNAYEQYF. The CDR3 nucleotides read TGTGCCACCAGCAGAGATGGGAACAACGCCTACGAGCAGTACTTC.

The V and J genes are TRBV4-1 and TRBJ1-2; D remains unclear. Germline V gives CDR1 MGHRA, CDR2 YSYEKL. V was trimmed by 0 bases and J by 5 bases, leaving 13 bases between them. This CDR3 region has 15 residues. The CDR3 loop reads CASSQDSSPTYGYTF. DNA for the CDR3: TGCGCCAGCAGCCAAGATTCCAGCCCAACGTATGGCTACACCTTC.

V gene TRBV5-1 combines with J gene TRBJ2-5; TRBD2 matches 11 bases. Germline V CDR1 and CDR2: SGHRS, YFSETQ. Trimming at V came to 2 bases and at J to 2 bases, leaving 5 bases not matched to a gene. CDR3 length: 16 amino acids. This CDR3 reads CASSFTSGGMQETQYF. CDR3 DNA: TGCGCCAGCAGCTTTACTAGCGGGGGAATGCAAGAGACCCAGTACTTC.

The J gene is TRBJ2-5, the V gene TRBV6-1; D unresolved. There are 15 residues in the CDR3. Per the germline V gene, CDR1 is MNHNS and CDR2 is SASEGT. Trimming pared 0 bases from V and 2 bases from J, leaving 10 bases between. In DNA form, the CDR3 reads TGTGCCAGCAGTGAAGCGCAGTTGCAGCAAGAGACCCAGTACTTC. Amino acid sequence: CASSEAQLQQETQYF.

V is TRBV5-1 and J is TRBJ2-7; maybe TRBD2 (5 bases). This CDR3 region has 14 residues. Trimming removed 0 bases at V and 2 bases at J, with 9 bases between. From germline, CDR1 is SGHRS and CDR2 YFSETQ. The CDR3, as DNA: TGCGCCAGCAGCTTGGATAGCGTTACCTACGAGCAGTACTTC. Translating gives CASSLDSVTYEQYF.

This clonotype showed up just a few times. The chain's CDR3 is CASSLSDLNYGYTF. In DNA form, the CDR3 reads TGTGCCAGCAGCTTGAGCGACCTTAACTATGGCTACACCTTC. The chain links TRBV11-2 to TRBJ1-2; D remains ambiguous. CDR1 SGHAT and CDR2 FQNNGV come from the germline V gene. The CDR3 has 14 residues. Trimming left V 3 bases short and J 1 base short, with 9 bases between.

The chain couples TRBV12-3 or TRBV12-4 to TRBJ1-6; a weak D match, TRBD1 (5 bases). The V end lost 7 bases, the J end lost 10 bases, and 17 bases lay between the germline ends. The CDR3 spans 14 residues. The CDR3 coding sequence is TGTGCCAGCAACATGAGGGGTGGAGAGTCACCCCTCCACTTT. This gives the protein CASNMRGGESPLHF.

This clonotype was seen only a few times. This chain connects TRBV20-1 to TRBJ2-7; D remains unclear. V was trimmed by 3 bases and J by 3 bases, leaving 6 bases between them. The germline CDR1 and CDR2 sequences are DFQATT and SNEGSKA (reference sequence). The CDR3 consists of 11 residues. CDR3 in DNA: TGCAGTGCTAGTGGAGACTACGAGCAGTACTTC. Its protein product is CSASGDYEQYF.

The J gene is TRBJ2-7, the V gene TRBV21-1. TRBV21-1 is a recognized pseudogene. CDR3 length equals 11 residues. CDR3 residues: CASSTTGEQYF. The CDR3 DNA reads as TGTGCCAGCAGCACCACGGGGGAGCAGTACTTC.

CDR3 sequence reads: CSAYLRDYNEQFF. The CDR3 coding sequence is TGCAGTGCCTACCTCCGGGACTACAATGAGCAGTTCTTC. The chain couples TRBV20-1 to TRBJ2-7; D possibly corresponds to TRBD2 (5 bases). The J call may be faulty, since TRBJ2-1 better matches the DNA end. Germline V gene data show CDR1 as DFQATT and CDR2 as SNEGSKA (reference sequence). CDR3 size: 13 residues.

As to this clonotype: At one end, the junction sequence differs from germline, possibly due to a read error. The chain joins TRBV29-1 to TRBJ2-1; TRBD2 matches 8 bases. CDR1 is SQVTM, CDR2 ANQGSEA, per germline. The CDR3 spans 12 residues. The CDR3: CSVASGGPVAFF. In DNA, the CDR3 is TGTAGCGTTGCCTCGGGAGGGCCAGTAGCGTTCTTC.

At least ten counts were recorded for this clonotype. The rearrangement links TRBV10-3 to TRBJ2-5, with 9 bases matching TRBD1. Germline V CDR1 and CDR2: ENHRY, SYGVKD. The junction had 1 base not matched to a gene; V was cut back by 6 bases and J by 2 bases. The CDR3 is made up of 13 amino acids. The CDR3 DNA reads TGTGCCATCAGACAGGGGGCTCAAGAGACCCAGTACTTC. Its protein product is CAIRQGAQETQYF.

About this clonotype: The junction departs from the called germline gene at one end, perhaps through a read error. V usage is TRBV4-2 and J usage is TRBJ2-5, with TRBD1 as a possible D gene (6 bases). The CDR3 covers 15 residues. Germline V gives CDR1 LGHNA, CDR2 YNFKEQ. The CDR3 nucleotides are TGTGCCGGCAGCCAGTCTTCACAGGGTTTAGAGACCCAGTACTTC. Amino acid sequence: CAGSQSSQGLETQYF.

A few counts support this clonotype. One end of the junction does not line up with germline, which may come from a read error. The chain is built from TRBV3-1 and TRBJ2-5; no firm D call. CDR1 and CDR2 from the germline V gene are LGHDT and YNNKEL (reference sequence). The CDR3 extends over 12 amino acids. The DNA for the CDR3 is TGTGCCAGCAGCCAAGATTCCAGACGGTACGACTTC. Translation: CASSQDSRRYDF.

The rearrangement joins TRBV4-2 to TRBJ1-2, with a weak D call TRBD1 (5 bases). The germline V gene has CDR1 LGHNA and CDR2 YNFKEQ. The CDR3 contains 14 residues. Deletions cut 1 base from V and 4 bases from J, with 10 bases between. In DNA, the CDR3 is TGTGCCAGCAGCCAAGTGGCGGGGACCTATGGCTACACCTTC. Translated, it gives CASSQVAGTYGYTF.

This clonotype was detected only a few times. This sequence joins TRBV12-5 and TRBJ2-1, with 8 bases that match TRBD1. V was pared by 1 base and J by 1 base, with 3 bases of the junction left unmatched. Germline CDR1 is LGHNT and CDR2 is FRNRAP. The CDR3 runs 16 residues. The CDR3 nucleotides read TGTGCTAGTGGTTTGGAGACAGGGGTGTCCTACAATGAGCAGTTCTTC. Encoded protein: CASGLETGVSYNEQFF.

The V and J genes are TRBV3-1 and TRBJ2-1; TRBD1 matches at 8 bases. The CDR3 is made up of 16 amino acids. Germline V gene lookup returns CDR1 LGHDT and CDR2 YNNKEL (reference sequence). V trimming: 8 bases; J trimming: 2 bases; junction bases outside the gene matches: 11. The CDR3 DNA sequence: TGTGCCAGCGGCCTAGTATGGACAGGGACCTACAATGAGCAGTTCTTC. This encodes CASGLVWTGTYNEQFF.

The DNA for the CDR3 is TGCAGTGCTCTAGGCCCTAGCGGCTCCTACGAGCAGTACTTC. Amino acids: CSALGPSGSYEQYF. The J gene is TRBJ2-5, the V gene TRBV20-1; 7 positions agree with TRBD2. Matching the DNA end better, TRBJ2-7 makes the J call doubtful. CDR1 is DFQATT and CDR2 is SNEGSKA in the germline V gene (reference sequence). The CDR3 sequence is 14 residues long.